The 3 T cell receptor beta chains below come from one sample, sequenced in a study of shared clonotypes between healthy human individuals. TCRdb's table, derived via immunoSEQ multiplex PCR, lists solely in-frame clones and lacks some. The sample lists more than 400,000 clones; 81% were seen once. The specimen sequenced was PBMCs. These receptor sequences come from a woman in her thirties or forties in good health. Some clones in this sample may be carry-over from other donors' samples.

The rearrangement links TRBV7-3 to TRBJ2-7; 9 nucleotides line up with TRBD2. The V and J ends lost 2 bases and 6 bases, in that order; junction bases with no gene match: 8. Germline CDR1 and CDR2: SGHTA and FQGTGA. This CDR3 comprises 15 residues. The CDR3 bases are TGTGCCAGCAGCTTAGGGGGTAGCGGGAGATCCGAGCAGTACTTC. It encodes CASSLGGSGRSEQYF.

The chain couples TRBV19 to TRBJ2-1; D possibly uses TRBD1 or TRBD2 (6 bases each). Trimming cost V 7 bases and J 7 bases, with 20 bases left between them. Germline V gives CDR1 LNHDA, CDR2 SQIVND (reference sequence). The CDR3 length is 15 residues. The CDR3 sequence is CASTRGGTWGNEQFF. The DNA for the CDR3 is TGTGCCAGTACCAGAGGGGGGACCTGGGGGAATGAGCAGTTCTTC.

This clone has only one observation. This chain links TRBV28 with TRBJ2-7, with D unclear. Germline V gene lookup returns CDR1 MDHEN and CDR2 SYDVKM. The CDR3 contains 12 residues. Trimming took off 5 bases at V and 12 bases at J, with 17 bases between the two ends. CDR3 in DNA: TGTGCCAGCAGTCCCGGCCCCTCGAGGAGGTACTTC. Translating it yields CASSPGPSRRYF.